The clone carrying this T cell receptor beta chain was seen only once. Enrolled through a virtual design, the participants were between roughly 18 and 95 years of age and came from under 25 US areas. Looked up from germline, CDR1 is LGHNT and CDR2 is FRNRAP. The CDR3 covers 16 residues. Trimming took 6 bases from V and 2 from J, leaving 19 bases between them. The data were obtained in a study of blood T cell repertoires in COVID-19. Data came from immunoSEQ multiplex PCR; TCRdb stores just in-frame clones and leaves some out. This sample carries approximately 480,000 clones, approximately 90% of them seen once, and the ten largest clones take under 0.85%.

The J gene is TRBJ1-2, the V gene TRBV12-5, with a possible D match to TRBD1 (6 bases). The source is a woman between 18 and 29 years old who had recovered from COVID-19. What was sequenced was PBMCs or T cells enriched from blood (not recorded which). The CDR3 DNA follows: TGTGCTAGTGGCCATGCGGGGGCCAGTCGAAACTATGGCTACACCTTC. Encoded protein: CASGHAGASRNYGYTF. The full variable domain, its missing parts supplied by reference TRBV12-5 and TRBJ1-2, is DARVTQTPRHKVTEMGQEVTMRCQPILGHNTVFWYRQTMMQGLELLAYFRNRAPLDDSGMPKDRFSAEMPDATLATLKIQPSEPRDSAVYFCASGHAGASRNYGYTFGSGTRLTVV.